The subject of this entry is one T cell receptor (beta chain). Its target is unknown. Produced via immunoSEQ multiplex PCR; TCRdb's table is partial and in-frame only. The repertoire consists of 140,000 to 150,000 clones, with around 89% occurring once and the leading ten covering about 15%. This record comes from a study of T cell responses to AZD1222 COVID-19 vaccine. Overall study context: Second-dose groups at about 4 or about 12 weeks were pooled. Overall study findings and caveats: Reportedly, nearly half the spike-specific TCRs target unmutated variant regions.

This sequence was found in an adult in good health. This specimen was peripheral blood, taken on day 0 of AZD1222 vaccination.

CDR3 nucleotides: TGTGCCAGCTCACCACCGAATACAGATACGCAGTATTTT. It encodes CASSPPNTDTQYF. This chain uses TRBV18 with TRBJ2-3; D gene uncertain. Germline CDR1 reads KGHSH; CDR2 reads LQKENI. CDR3 length: 13 residues. V was clipped by 0 bases and J by 3 bases, with 4 bases between them.